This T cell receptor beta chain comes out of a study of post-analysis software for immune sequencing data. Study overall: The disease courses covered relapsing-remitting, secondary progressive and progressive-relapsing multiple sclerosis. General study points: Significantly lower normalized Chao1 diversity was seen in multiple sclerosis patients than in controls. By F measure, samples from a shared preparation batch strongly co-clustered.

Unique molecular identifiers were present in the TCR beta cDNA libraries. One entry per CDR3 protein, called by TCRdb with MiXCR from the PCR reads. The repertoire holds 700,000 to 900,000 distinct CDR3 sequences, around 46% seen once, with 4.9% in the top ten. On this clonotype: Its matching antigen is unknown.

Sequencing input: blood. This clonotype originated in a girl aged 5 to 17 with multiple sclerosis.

In DNA, the CDR3 is TGTGCCAGCAGCCCTCCGGGACAGGGTGGCGAGCAGTACTTC. Translated: CASSPPGQGGEQYF. The J gene is TRBJ2-7, the V gene TRBV4-2; 9 nucleotides line up with TRBD1. Germline-derived CDR1 and CDR2 are LGHNA and YNFKEQ. This CDR3 has 14 amino acids. After removal of 4 bases from V and 6 bases from J, the junction contained 7 bases not matched to a gene.